Detailed here is one T cell receptor beta chain. This entry comes from a study of CD8 T cells in ankylosing spondylitis. TCRdb reanalysed the 5' RACE reads using MiXCR and keeps one entry per CDR3 protein. The sample shows about 360,000 distinct CDR3 sequences, 20% to 25% of them seen only once. From germline, CDR1 is SQVTM and CDR2 ANQGSEA. The length of the CDR3 is 15 residues. V dropped 1 base and J dropped 5; count of bases not matched to a gene: 5. The chain has TRBV29-1 and TRBJ2-7, with 13 bases that match TRBD2. The sequence derives from a male donor with ankylosing spondylitis or in good health (not recorded which). The sample was blood, either unsorted or a sorted T cell fraction (not recorded which). The CDR3 sequence: CSVEGLAGGTDEQYF. CDR3 nucleotide sequence: TGCAGCGTTGAAGGACTAGCGGGGGGTACAGACGAGCAGTACTTC.